The 26 T cell receptor beta chains below all came from one sample that was sequenced in a study of PD-L1 blockade in urothelial cancer. Sequenced by immunoSEQ multiplex PCR; TCRdb stores in-frame clones only, minus some. The table has 58,000 or so clones, 86% seen once. This specimen consisted of PBMCs, obtained around atezolizumab (anti-PD-L1) treatment. Receptors were obtained from a man aged 50 or older with urothelial cancer.

The chain has TRBV19 and TRBJ1-1, with D possibly matching TRBD1 (5 bases). The germline V gene has CDR1 LNHDA and CDR2 SQIVND (reference sequence). The V gene lost 6 bases and the J gene lost 4 bases, with 15 bases spanning the gap. The CDR3 contains 14 residues. The CDR3 loop is CASRPEETVTEAFF. DNA of the CDR3: TGTGCCAGTAGGCCCGAGGAGACAGTCACTGAAGCTTTCTTT.

The chain carries TRBV7-9 and TRBJ1-5; 8 bases are a match to TRBD1. V dropped 5 bases and J dropped 7; count of bases not matched to a gene: 4. The CDR3 sequence is 13 residues long. Germline CDR1 and CDR2: SEHNR and FQNEAQ (reference sequence). CDR3 sequence reads: CASSQTGEQPQHF. The DNA for the CDR3 is TGTGCCAGCAGCCAGACAGGGGAACAGCCCCAGCATTTT.

The chain combines TRBV29-1 with TRBJ1-1; TRBD1 agrees at 7 bases. This CDR3 comprises 14 residues. V was pared by 7 bases and J by 1 base, with 9 bases of the junction left unmatched. The germline CDR1 and CDR2 sequences are SQVTM and ANQGSEA. CDR3 sequence (DNA): TGCAGCGCATCAGGGGGACTCGGGAACACTGAAGCTTTCTTT. This encodes CSASGGLGNTEAFF.

The rearrangement uses TRBV15 and TRBJ2-7, with TRBD2 matching 11 bases. This CDR3 contains 15 residues. The V and J ends lost 4 bases and 5 bases, in that order; junction bases with no gene match: 7. CDR1 is LNHNV, CDR2 YYDKDF, per germline (reference sequence). CDR3 amino acids: CATSTIAGGRDEQYF. As DNA, the CDR3 is TGTGCCACCAGCACAATAGCGGGAGGGAGGGACGAGCAGTACTTC.

This chain connects TRBV15 to TRBJ2-2; 8 bases agree with TRBD2. CDR3 length: 15 residues. Germline CDR1 and CDR2: LNHNV and YYDKDF (reference sequence). Germline trimming cut 5 bases from V and 7 bases from J; bases unmatched to any gene: 9. Written as DNA, the CDR3 is TGTGCCACCAGCCCGGGGGGGAATGCGAACGGGGAGCTGTTTTTT. Translation: CATSPGGNANGELFF. Together with reference TRBV15 and TRBJ2-2, the CDR3 gives the full variable domain: DAMVIQNPRYQVTQFGKPVTLSCSQTLNHNVMYWYQQKSSQAPKLLFHYYDKDFNNEADTPDNFQSRRPNTSFCFLDIRSPGLGDTAMYLCATSPGGNANGELFFGEGSRLTVL.

The gene calls are TRBV4-1 and TRBJ2-1; D uncertain. V was clipped by 2 bases and J by 0 bases, with 11 bases between them. CDR3 length: 16 amino acids. Germline loops: CDR1 MGHRA, CDR2 YSYEKL. The CDR3, as DNA: TGCGCCAGCAGCCAACAACGCGGAAGCTCCTACAATGAGCAGTTCTTC. This encodes CASSQQRGSSYNEQFF.

The rearrangement joins TRBV19 to TRBJ2-7; 9 nucleotides match TRBD2. With 6 bases clipped from V and 1 base from J, the junction kept 4 bases outside the gene matches. Germline-derived CDR1 and CDR2 are LNHDA and SQIVND (reference sequence). The CDR3 spans 14 residues. The CDR3 coding sequence is TGTGCCAGTAGCGGGACTAGCCTATCCTACGAGCAGTACTTC. It codes for CASSGTSLSYEQYF.

The chain combines TRBV6-5 with TRBJ2-3; 8 positions agree with TRBD1. This CDR3 has 16 amino acids. V was clipped by 3 bases and J by 8 bases; unmatched bases: 13. Germline V gene lookup returns CDR1 MNHEY and CDR2 SVGAGI. Here the CDR3 reads CASSYSWTGNVGTQYF. The CDR3 nucleotides are TGTGCCAGCAGTTATAGCTGGACAGGGAACGTGGGTACGCAGTATTTT.

The chain recombines TRBV7-6 with TRBJ2-5; D perhaps matches TRBD1 (6 bases). Germline assignment: CDR1 SGHVS and CDR2 FNYEAQ. There are 14 residues in the CDR3. Trimming stripped 6 bases from V and 5 bases from J, with 16 bases between. CDR3 DNA sequence: TGTGCCAGCAGACTACAGGGTGCCAAGGAGACCCAGTACTTC. Translated, it gives CASRLQGAKETQYF.

The gene calls are TRBV13 and TRBJ2-7; 9 nucleotides match TRBD1. The CDR3 runs 15 residues. Germline lookup yields CDR1 PRHDT and CDR2 FYEKMQ (reference sequence). The ends lost 5 bases at V and 2 bases at J; junction bases unmatched: 7. The CDR3 nucleotides are TGTGCCAGCAGCCAAGGACAGGGGAGGACCTACGAGCAGTACTTC. The encoded protein is CASSQGQGRTYEQYF.

The V call is TRBV5-4, the J call TRBJ2-7; TRBD2 matches 11 bases. Germline CDR1 is SGHNT and CDR2 is YYREEE (reference sequence). The ends lost 5 bases at V and 7 bases at J; junction bases unmatched: 5. The CDR3 runs 13 residues. The CDR3 DNA follows: TGTGCCAGCAGTAGCGGGAGGGCTGGGGAGCAGTACTTC. It codes for CASSSGRAGEQYF. Using reference TRBV5-4 and TRBJ2-7 for the parts outside the CDR3, the full variable domain is ETGVTQSPTHLIKTRGQQVTLRCSSQSGHNTVSWYQQALGQGPQFIFQYYREEENGRGNFPPRFSGLQFPNYSSELNVNALELDDSALYLCASSSGRAGEQYFGPGTRLTVT.

This rearrangement joins TRBV30 to TRBJ2-3; D unclear. Per germline, CDR1 GTSNPN and CDR2 SVGIG (reference sequence). The length of the CDR3 is 12 residues. Between the trimmed V and J ends, which lost 0 bases and 3 bases, there was a span of 4 bases. This chain's CDR3 is CAWSVSTDTQYF. CDR3 coding DNA: TGTGCCTGGAGTGTGTCAACAGATACGCAGTATTTT.

V gene TRBV28 combines with J gene TRBJ1-6, with D unresolved. This CDR3 has 16 residues. V was pared by 6 bases and J by 10 bases, with 22 bases between. CDR1 and CDR2 (germline): MDHEN, SYDVKM. The CDR3 reads CASSPYWRVTGSPLHF. The CDR3 DNA sequence: TGTGCCAGCAGCCCCTATTGGCGGGTTACGGGGTCACCCCTCCACTTT.

The rearrangement links TRBV2 to TRBJ2-3; 12 positions agree with TRBD2. V was pared by 7 bases and J by 3 bases, with 5 bases of the junction left unmatched. Germline V gene data show CDR1 as SNHLY and CDR2 as FYNNEI. There are 15 residues in the CDR3. The CDR3 is CASTRTSGTTDTQYF. CDR3 bases: TGTGCCAGCACCAGGACTAGCGGGACTACAGATACGCAGTATTTT.

V and J are TRBV2 and TRBJ2-2; TRBD1 matches at 8 bases. The germline V gene has CDR1 SNHLY and CDR2 FYNNEI. V shed 6 bases, J shed 4 bases, and the junction held 7 bases outside the gene matches. This CDR3 comprises 15 residues. The CDR3 sequence: CASSAITGGTGELFF. The CDR3, as DNA: TGTGCCAGCAGCGCAATAACAGGGGGCACCGGGGAGCTGTTTTTT.

J is TRBJ2-3 and V is TRBV4-1, with 11 bases lining up with TRBD2. The CDR3 loop spans 18 amino acids. Germline CDR1 is MGHRA and CDR2 is YSYEKL. V dropped 4 bases and J dropped 3; count of bases not matched to a gene: 12. The CDR3 DNA follows: TGCGCCAGCAGCCTCCAACAAACTAGCGGGAGTGGGACAGATACGCAGTATTTT. It yields the protein CASSLQQTSGSGTDTQYF.

The chain has TRBV28 and TRBJ2-5, with 9 nucleotides matching TRBD1. CDR1 is MDHEN and CDR2 is SYDVKM in the germline V gene. V lost 4 bases and J lost 0; bases outside the gene matches: 6. The CDR3 consists of 16 residues. This chain's CDR3 is CASSSQGAAYQETQYF. DNA of the CDR3: TGTGCCAGCAGTTCACAGGGGGCGGCGTACCAAGAGACCCAGTACTTC.

CDR3 sequence: CASSLGTGNYEQYF. The CDR3 nucleotides read TGCGCCAGCAGCTTGGGGACAGGGAACTACGAGCAGTACTTC. The chain uses TRBV5-1 and TRBJ2-7, with 8 bases that match TRBD1. Germline loops: CDR1 SGHRS, CDR2 YFSETQ. V lost 0 bases, J lost 3 bases, and 2 bases stayed unmatched. The CDR3 runs to 14 residues. The variable domain in full, completed from reference TRBV5-1 and TRBJ2-7, reads KAGVTQTPRYLIKTRGQQVTLSCSPISGHRSVSWYQQTPGQGLQFLFEYFSETQRNKGNFPGRFSGRQFSNSRSEMNVSTLELGDSALYLCASSLGTGNYEQYFGPGTRLTVT.

The rearrangement joins TRBV5-1 to TRBJ2-7, with 9 nucleotides matching TRBD2. CDR1 and CDR2 from the germline V gene are SGHRS and YFSETQ. V lost 5 bases and J lost 5; bases outside the gene matches: 5. The CDR3 is made up of 13 amino acids. As DNA, the CDR3 is TGCGCCAGCAGGCGGGAGGGTGTCCACGAGCAGTACTTC. Amino acid sequence: CASRREGVHEQYF.

The V and J genes are TRBV7-2 and TRBJ1-5; 10 bases are a match to TRBD1. V was clipped by 5 bases and J by 6 bases; unmatched bases: 4. This CDR3 region has 14 residues. Germline V lookup: CDR1 SGHTA, CDR2 FQGNSA. The CDR3 DNA sequence: TGTGCCAGCAGCAGACAGGGGGCAGTTCAGCCCCAGCATTTT. Protein: CASSRQGAVQPQHF.

This chain joins TRBV9 and TRBJ2-5; TRBD2 aligns across 10 bases. In germline, CDR1 is SGDLS, CDR2 YYNGEE. The V segment lost 3 bases and the J segment 0 bases; nucleotides outside the gene matches: 2. CDR3 length: 15 residues. The CDR3, as DNA: TGTGCCAGCAGCGGCGGGACTAGCGACCAAGAGACCCAGTACTTC. Amino acids: CASSGGTSDQETQYF.

The chain joins TRBV5-5 to TRBJ2-2; 9 nucleotides agree with TRBD1. CDR3 length equals 16 residues. The V gene's germline CDR1 is SGHKS and CDR2 YYEKEE (reference sequence). V shed 0 bases, J shed 6 bases, and the junction held 6 bases outside the gene matches. CDR3: CASSLARTGVSGELFF. The CDR3 DNA sequence: TGTGCCAGCAGCTTGGCTCGGACAGGGGTGTCCGGGGAGCTGTTTTTT.

The V call is TRBV7-2, the J call TRBJ1-1, with 9 bases aligning to TRBD1. Germline V CDR1 and CDR2: SGHTA, FQGNSA. J gave up 2 bases and V 5 bases, and 6 bases lay outside the gene matches. The CDR3 totals 15 residues. Written as DNA, the CDR3 is TGTGCCAGCAGCCCAGGGACAGGGCTAAACACTGAAGCTTTCTTT. Encoded protein: CASSPGTGLNTEAFF.

The V gene is TRBV29-1, the J gene TRBJ2-1, with D tentatively TRBD2 (5 bases). The CDR3 covers 10 residues. CDR1 SQVTM and CDR2 ANQGSEA come from the germline V gene. Trimming stripped 7 bases from V and 8 bases from J, with 9 bases between. The CDR3 spells CSAGGHEQFF. In DNA, the CDR3 is TGCAGCGCTGGAGGCCATGAGCAGTTCTTC.

V gene TRBV19 combines with J gene TRBJ2-1, with TRBD2 matching over 8 bases. Germline V gene sequence: CDR1 LNHDA, CDR2 SQIVND (reference sequence). The CDR3 contains 14 residues. V was clipped by 6 bases and J by 6 bases; unmatched bases: 7. CDR3 sequence (DNA): TGTGCCAGTAGCAGGACTAGCACTTCCAATGAGCAGTTCTTC. This translates into CASSRTSTSNEQFF.

The sample holds one count of this clone. The CDR3 spells CASSSGFGANVLTF. The CDR3, as DNA: TGTGCCAGCAGCTCAGGGTTTGGGGCCAACGTCCTGACTTTC. V usage is TRBV2 and J usage is TRBJ2-6; tentative D call: TRBD1 (5 bases). Trimming took 6 bases from V and 3 from J, leaving 9 bases between them. Germline V gene data show CDR1 as SNHLY and CDR2 as FYNNEI. The CDR3 has 14 residues.